Shown below are 26 T cell receptor beta chains from a single sample sequenced in a study of blood T cell repertoires in COVID-19. Produced via immunoSEQ multiplex PCR; TCRdb's table is partial and in-frame only. The sample shows 250,000 or so clones, 70% to 90% of them seen only once. The specimen sequenced was PBMCs or T cells enriched from blood (not recorded which). These receptors were taken from a middle-aged man who had recovered from COVID-19.

To note about this clone: Different DNA sequences within this sample yield the same CDR3. The V call is TRBV7-9, the J call TRBJ1-6; possibly TRBD1 for D (6 bases). Trimming shortened V by 5 bases and J by 6 bases, and 11 bases separated the two germline ends. The germline V gene has CDR1 SEHNR and CDR2 FQNEAQ (reference sequence). The CDR3 has 14 amino acids. CDR3 sequence reads: CASSPGGLNSPLHF. The CDR3 DNA reads TGTGCCAGCAGCCCTGGGGGCCTTAATTCACCCCTCCACTTT.

CDR3: CASSRKPGQGYPSNQPQHF. For the CDR3, the DNA is TGTGCCAGCAGCCGCAAACCGGGACAGGGATACCCTAGCAATCAGCCCCAGCATTTT. The chain has TRBV3-1 (or the pseudogene TRBV3-2) and TRBJ1-5; 9 bases line up with TRBD1. J was trimmed by 0 bases and V by 4 bases; bases with no gene match: 13. The CDR3 sequence is 19 residues long. Germline V lookup: CDR1 LGHDT, CDR2 YNNKEL (reference sequence).

The CDR3 loop is CSVAPDRGLATEAFF. The CDR3 DNA reads TGCAGCGTCGCACCGGACAGGGGGCTGGCCACTGAAGCTTTCTTT. The chain joins TRBV29-1 to TRBJ1-1; the match to TRBD1 covers 11 bases. Losses at the gene ends were 6 bases for V and 4 bases for J; bases not matched to a gene: 10. The CDR3 sequence is 15 residues long. The germline CDR1 and CDR2 sequences are SQVTM and ANQGSEA.

The chain uses TRBV7-2 and TRBJ2-6, with unresolved D. This CDR3 has 14 amino acids. The V gene lost 9 bases and the J gene lost 0 bases, with 9 bases spanning the gap. Germline loops: CDR1 SGHTA, CDR2 FQGNSA. The CDR3 here is CASRAPSGANVLTF. In DNA form, the CDR3 reads TGTGCCAGTCGCGCCCCCTCTGGGGCCAACGTCCTGACTTTC.

The rearrangement joins TRBV2 to TRBJ2-3, with TRBD1 matching over 8 bases. The CDR3 is made up of 14 amino acids. V was clipped by 8 bases and J by 0 bases; unmatched bases: 4. Germline values: CDR1 SNHLY, CDR2 FYNNEI. This CDR3 is CASGRDRSTDTQYF. As DNA, the CDR3 is TGTGCCAGCGGAAGGGACAGGAGCACAGATACGCAGTATTTT.

The chain combines TRBV9 with TRBJ1-4; D perhaps matches TRBD1 (6 bases). The germline CDR1 and CDR2 sequences are SGDLS and YYNGEE. V lost 3 bases and J 8 bases, leaving 14 bases between the germline ends. The CDR3 is 14 amino acids. The CDR3 coding sequence is TGTGCCAGCAGCGCTGGGGCTGGGGGCGAAAAACTGTTTTTT. Translated, it gives CASSAGAGGEKLFF.

The rearrangement joins TRBV5-5 to TRBJ2-3; 10 bases align to TRBD1. Germline V CDR1 and CDR2: SGHKS, YYEKEE (reference sequence). V was clipped by 0 bases and J by 6 bases; unmatched bases: 1. The CDR3 runs 14 residues. This chain's CDR3 is CASSLGGQGDTQYF. Written as DNA, the CDR3 is TGTGCCAGCAGCTTGGGGGGACAGGGGGATACGCAGTATTTT.

V is TRBV27 and J is TRBJ1-2, with D maybe TRBD1 (5 bases). Trimming took off 5 bases at V and 10 bases at J, with 14 bases between the two ends. Germline values: CDR1 MNHEY, CDR2 SMNVEV (reference sequence). The CDR3 totals 12 residues. The chain's CDR3 is CASSPGTYDYTF. The CDR3 region has the DNA TGTGCCAGCAGTCCCGGGACTTACGACTACACCTTC.

This chain links TRBV7-2 with TRBJ1-3; 10 nucleotides align to TRBD1. The J segment lost 3 bases and the V segment lost 1 base, leaving 3 bases of the junction unmatched. Germline V gene lookup returns CDR1 SGHTA and CDR2 FQGNSA. CDR3 length: 16 amino acids. This CDR3 reads CASSLGQGAIGNTIYF. The CDR3 DNA follows: TGTGCCAGCAGCTTAGGACAGGGGGCTATTGGAAACACCATATATTTT.

This clone is a singleton in its sample. The chain combines TRBV18 with TRBJ1-5; TRBD1 agrees at 8 bases. V was clipped by 2 bases and J by 2 bases; unmatched bases: 2. The CDR3 is made up of 15 amino acids. Germline CDR1 and CDR2: KGHSH and LQKENI. The CDR3 loop reads CASSPETGGNQPQHF. Written as DNA, the CDR3 is TGTGCCAGCTCACCAGAGACAGGGGGCAATCAGCCCCAGCATTTT.

The CDR3 region has the DNA TGCGCCAGCAGCCCCGTGGAAGGGGTACGAGAAAAACTGTTTTTT. Amino acid sequence: CASSPVEGVREKLFF. The rearrangement joins TRBV4-3 to TRBJ1-4, with a possible D match to TRBD1 (5 bases). The germline V gene has CDR1 LGHNA and CDR2 YSLEER. CDR3 length: 15 residues. V shed 4 bases and J shed 8 bases, with 17 bases lying between them.

The chain couples TRBV5-4 to TRBJ1-2, with 9 bases fitting TRBD1. CDR3 length: 15 amino acids. Unmatched junction bases numbered 8, after V lost 0 bases and J lost 8 bases. Germline V gene data show CDR1 as SGHNT and CDR2 as YYREEE (reference sequence). CDR3 sequence: CASSLAGTGFGGYTF. The CDR3 coding sequence is TGTGCCAGCAGCTTGGCCGGGACAGGGTTTGGGGGCTACACCTTC.

The chain combines TRBV5-1 with TRBJ2-5; D possibly corresponds to TRBD2 (7 bases). Germline V gene lookup returns CDR1 SGHRS and CDR2 YFSETQ. The CDR3 runs 16 residues. V was shortened by 0 bases and J by 4 bases, with 16 bases between the two germline ends. This CDR3 is CASSLDPAGAGETQYF. CDR3 nucleotides: TGCGCCAGCAGCTTGGATCCCGCGGGGGCGGGAGAGACCCAGTACTTC.

The chain combines TRBV28 with TRBJ2-1; D is possibly TRBD1 (5 bases). This CDR3 contains 13 residues. V lost 6 bases, J lost 4 bases, and 10 bases lay in between. Germline lookup yields CDR1 MDHEN and CDR2 SYDVKM. CDR3 residues: CASRPDTYNEQFF. The DNA for the CDR3 is TGTGCCAGCAGGCCGGACACTTACAATGAGCAGTTCTTC.

The CDR3 spells CASSLAFYSPPEAFF. CDR3 in DNA: TGCGCCAGCAGCTTGGCCTTTTACAGCCCCCCTGAAGCTTTCTTT. The V and J genes are TRBV5-1 and TRBJ1-1, with D unresolved. Trimming left V 0 bases short and J 6 bases short, with 15 bases between. Per the germline V gene, CDR1 is SGHRS and CDR2 is YFSETQ. The CDR3 is 15 residues long.

The genes are TRBV6-2 or TRBV6-3 and TRBJ2-3; tentatively, D is TRBD1 (6 bases). Trimming cost V 5 bases and J 0 bases, with 12 bases left between them. The CDR3 sequence is 15 residues long. The V gene's germline CDR1 is MNHEY and CDR2 SVGEGT. The CDR3 bases are TGTGCCAGCAGTAAACAGGGAGAGAGCACAGATACGCAGTATTTT. It specifies CASSKQGESTDTQYF.

Only one count was recorded for this clone. The chain couples TRBV25-1 to TRBJ2-7, with TRBD1 matching over 8 bases. The CDR3 length is 15 residues. V lost 4 bases, J lost 3 bases, and 8 bases stayed unmatched. Germline lookup yields CDR1 MGHDK and CDR2 SYGVNS. CDR3 DNA: TGTGCCAGCAGTGCCACGACAGGGGCAGGCTACGAGCAGTACTTC. Residues: CASSATTGAGYEQYF.

This rearrangement joins TRBV7-8 to TRBJ2-1; 8 bases match TRBD2. Germline assignment: CDR1 SGHVS and CDR2 FQNEAQ. V lost 5 bases to trimming and J lost 7 bases; unmatched junction nucleotides: 16. This CDR3 is 17 amino acids long. CDR3 nucleotide sequence: TGTGCCAGCAGCCCCGGATTTCTCGAGCGGGGGAGGAATGAGCAGTTCTTC. It yields the protein CASSPGFLERGRNEQFF.

CDR3 in DNA: TGCGCCAGCAGCGGGGCAGCAATCATCCCCACAGATACGCAGTATTTT. Translation gives CASSGAAIIPTDTQYF. J is TRBJ2-3 and V is TRBV4-1; D may be TRBD1 (5 bases). The germline V gene encodes CDR1 MGHRA and CDR2 YSYEKL. The CDR3 consists of 16 residues. Deletions cut 5 bases from V and 2 bases from J, with 17 bases between.

The V and J genes are TRBV5-6 and TRBJ1-1; 9 nucleotides agree with TRBD1. Germline V gene lookup returns CDR1 SGHDT and CDR2 YYEEEE. The CDR3 loop spans 15 amino acids. V was pared by 4 bases and J by 4 bases, with 8 bases of the junction left unmatched. DNA of the CDR3: TGTGCCAGCAGCAGGGGGACAGGGCTTGGCACTGAAGCTTTCTTT. It is translated as CASSRGTGLGTEAFF.

This chain connects TRBV4-2 to TRBJ1-5; D is perhaps TRBD1 (5 bases). The CDR3 spans 16 residues. CDR1 LGHNA and CDR2 YNFKEQ come from the germline V gene. Deletions cut 1 base from V and 7 bases from J, with 17 bases between. The CDR3 loop is CASSQAVTEDGQPQHF. CDR3 nucleotides: TGTGCCAGCAGCCAAGCCGTGACAGAAGATGGGCAGCCCCAGCATTTT.

The chain recombines TRBV6-4 with TRBJ1-1, with 7 nucleotides matching TRBD1. The ends lost 8 bases at V and 5 bases at J; junction bases unmatched: 11. Germline-derived CDR1 and CDR2 are MRHNA and SNTAGT. The CDR3 is 14 amino acids. In DNA form, the CDR3 reads TGTGCCAGCCCCCGACAGGGATGGAGGACTGAAGCTTTCTTT. Its protein product is CASPRQGWRTEAFF.

The chain couples TRBV11-2 to TRBJ2-5, with D perhaps matching TRBD2 (6 bases). V was cut by 1 base and J by 0 bases, with 9 bases left in between. This CDR3 contains 15 residues. Germline assignment: CDR1 SGHAT and CDR2 FQNNGV. The chain's CDR3 is CASSLGGGNQETQYF. The CDR3 coding sequence is TGTGCCAGCAGCTTAGGGGGCGGGAACCAAGAGACCCAGTACTTC.

The CDR3: CASVQIPEVAKNIQYF. In nucleotides, the CDR3 is TGTGCTAGTGTCCAAATCCCTGAGGTAGCCAAAAACATTCAGTACTTC. The chain links TRBV12-5 to TRBJ2-4; D remains ambiguous. Germline V gene data show CDR1 as LGHNT and CDR2 as FRNRAP. Trimming took off 7 bases at V and 0 bases at J, with 16 bases between the two ends. The CDR3 extends over 16 amino acids.

V and J are TRBV21-1 and TRBJ1-5; the D call TRBD1 from the table was never checked on the DNA. TRBV21-1 is a pseudogene locus. The CDR3 has 18 residues. CDR3: CASSKAPDSTLSNQPQHF. The CDR3 region has the DNA TGTGCCAGCAGCAAAGCGCCGGACAGTACCCTTAGCAATCAGCCCCAGCATTTT.

This clone was detected ten times or more. J is TRBJ1-5 and V is TRBV19, with TRBD1 as a possible D gene (6 bases). V dropped 9 bases and J dropped 4 bases, with 16 bases sitting between them. Germline values: CDR1 LNHDA, CDR2 SQIVND (reference sequence). This CDR3 is built from 14 residues. The CDR3 is CASRHQGLNQPQHF. The CDR3 DNA reads as TGTGCCAGCCGCCATCAGGGGCTTAATCAGCCCCAGCATTTT.